Presented here are 18 T cell receptor beta chains from one specimen sequenced in a study of technical replicates of blood from a few donors. The repertoire was sequenced with immunoSEQ multiplex PCR; TCRdb's copy has only in-frame clones and lacks some. Of tens of thousands of clones listed, approximately 94% are singletons. Input material: T cells isolated from PBMCs. These receptors were obtained from a human donor in good health.

The chain couples TRBV2 to TRBJ1-2, with D perhaps TRBD1 (6 bases). Germline V lookup: CDR1 SNHLY, CDR2 FYNNEI. V was clipped by 5 bases and J by 7 bases, with 14 bases between them. The CDR3 loop spans 13 amino acids. The CDR3: CASSFTGYSGYTF. The CDR3 nucleotides read TGTGCCAGCAGTTTTACAGGGTACTCTGGCTACACCTTC. Full variable domain (outside the CDR3, taken from reference TRBV2 and TRBJ1-2): EPEVTQTPSHQVTQMGQEVILRCVPISNHLYFYWYRQILGQKVEFLVSFYNNEISEKSEIFDDQFSVERPDGSNFTLKIRSTKLEDSAMYFCASSFTGYSGYTFGSGTRLTVV.

The chain employs TRBV14 and TRBJ1-2; D perhaps matches TRBD1 (5 bases). The germline V gene has CDR1 SGHDN and CDR2 FVKESK. The V end lost 6 bases, the J end lost 5 bases, and 13 bases lay between the germline ends. The CDR3 has 13 amino acids. The CDR3 protein is CASSDDRNYGYTF. The CDR3 nucleotides are TGTGCCAGCAGTGATGACAGAAATTATGGCTACACCTTC.

The rearrangement joins TRBV18 to TRBJ1-5; D is uncertain. Trimming left V 2 bases short and J 1 base short, with 6 bases between. This CDR3 comprises 14 residues. Germline V CDR1 and CDR2: KGHSH, LQKENI. CDR3 sequence: CASSPMQSNQPQHF. The DNA for the CDR3 is TGTGCCAGCTCACCAATGCAGAGCAATCAGCCCCAGCATTTT.

The chain recombines TRBV6-5 with TRBJ1-5, with 7 bases identical to TRBD1. CDR1 is MNHEY, CDR2 SVGAGI, per germline. The trim removed 5 bases at V and 7 bases at J, leaving 8 bases unmatched. This CDR3 is built from 14 residues. The chain's CDR3 is CASSRQGTGQPQHF. CDR3 in DNA: TGTGCCAGCAGTCGACAGGGCACAGGCCAGCCCCAGCATTTT.

The V and J genes are TRBV4-3 and TRBJ2-1, with 13 positions matching TRBD2. This CDR3 has 21 residues. With V trimmed by 0 bases and J by 5 bases, 16 bases remained unmatched. Germline lookup yields CDR1 LGHNA and CDR2 YSLEER. CDR3 coding DNA: TGCGCCAGCAGCCAAGAATTCGACGGGACAGAGGGACTAGCGGGACACAATGAGCAGTTCTTC. Translating it yields CASSQEFDGTEGLAGHNEQFF.

The chain links TRBV29-1 to TRBJ1-2; D is undetermined. CDR1 and CDR2 from the germline V gene are SQVTM and ANQGSEA. The CDR3 totals 14 residues. Trimming took off 4 bases at V and 6 bases at J, with 18 bases between the two ends. CDR3: CSVGYAETSNGYTF. The DNA for the CDR3 is TGCAGCGTTGGGTATGCGGAAACTTCCAATGGCTACACCTTC.

V and J are TRBV10-1 and TRBJ2-7, with D possibly TRBD1 on 6 matching bases. The V end was cut by 5 bases, the J end by 6 bases, with 11 bases between. Per germline, CDR1 WNHNN and CDR2 SYGVQD (reference sequence). The CDR3 length is 12 residues. The DNA for the CDR3 is TGCGCCAGCAGTCCTGGGACATCCGAGCAGTACTTC. Translated: CASSPGTSEQYF.

The gene calls are TRBV28 and TRBJ1-2; D may be TRBD1 (6 bases). This CDR3 has 16 amino acids. Germline V gene sequence: CDR1 MDHEN, CDR2 SYDVKM. With 3 bases removed from V and 5 bases from J, the gap between germline ends came to 19 bases. The CDR3 region has the DNA TGTGCCAGCAGTTTCCCCCTCAGGACAGCCAATTATGGCTACACCTTC. It specifies CASSFPLRTANYGYTF.

The V gene is TRBV5-1, the J gene TRBJ1-1, with D possibly being TRBD1 (5 bases). V lost 0 bases to trimming and J lost 1 base, with 7 bases between them. From germline, CDR1 is SGHRS and CDR2 YFSETQ. CDR3 size: 14 residues. CDR3 DNA: TGCGCCAGCAGCTTGGGCGACAGGAACACTGAAGCTTTCTTT. Translation gives CASSLGDRNTEAFF.

The V and J genes are TRBV6-5 and TRBJ2-5, with TRBD1 matching 9 bases. The CDR3 consists of 14 residues. The germline CDR1 and CDR2 sequences are MNHEY and SVGAGI. The junction had 2 bases not matched to a gene; V was cut back by 5 bases and J by 1 base. DNA for the CDR3: TGTGCCAGCAGTACACAGGGGGCCCAAGAGACCCAGTACTTC. It is translated as CASSTQGAQETQYF.

V usage is TRBV11-2 and J usage is TRBJ2-7; TRBD2 matches at 8 bases. CDR3 length equals 15 residues. Trimming removed 1 base from V and 5 bases from J; junction bases left unmatched: 7. Germline-derived CDR1 and CDR2 are SGHAT and FQNNGV. CDR3 DNA sequence: TGTGCCAGCAGCTTAGTACTCGGGAGGGCCCACGAGCAGTACTTC. Amino acid sequence: CASSLVLGRAHEQYF.

The chain combines TRBV7-2 with TRBJ1-2, with D possibly being TRBD1 (6 bases). The germline V and J ends were trimmed by 2 bases and 7 bases, with 14 bases remaining between them. This CDR3 region has 14 residues. The germline V gene encodes CDR1 SGHTA and CDR2 FQGNSA. In nucleotides, the CDR3 is TGTGCCAGCAGCTTACCTACAGGGTTGAGTGGCTACACCTTC. This sequence encodes CASSLPTGLSGYTF. The complete variable domain, with remaining parts taken from reference TRBV7-2 and TRBJ1-2, reads GAGVSQSPSNKVTEKGKDVELRCDPISGHTALYWYRQSLGQGLEFLIYFQGNSAPDKSGLPSDRFSAERTGGSVSTLTIQRTQQEDSAVYLCASSLPTGLSGYTFGSGTRLTVV.

This chain connects TRBV19 to TRBJ2-7; maybe TRBD1 (6 bases). This CDR3 comprises 12 residues. The V and J ends lost 10 bases and 1 base respectively, with 11 bases between them. The V gene's germline CDR1 is LNHDA and CDR2 SQIVND (reference sequence). The CDR3 DNA sequence: TGTGCCACTAAACAGGGTTCCTACGAGCAGTACTTC. This encodes CATKQGSYEQYF.

The CDR3 loop is CASSLQRGIYEQYF. The CDR3 DNA sequence: TGTGCCAGCAGTCTACAGCGGGGGATCTACGAGCAGTACTTC. The gene calls are TRBV27 and TRBJ2-7; 8 bases are a match to TRBD2. This CDR3 region has 14 residues. The germline V gene encodes CDR1 MNHEY and CDR2 SMNVEV (reference sequence). The junction had 6 bases not matched to a gene; V was cut back by 5 bases and J by 3 bases.

The count of this clone is one. The junction does not match germline at one end; this may be a read error. V usage is TRBV5-8 and J usage is TRBJ2-1; TRBD1 might be the D (6 bases). This CDR3 contains 15 residues. Germline V gene data show CDR1 as SGHTS and CDR2 as YDEGEE. CDR3 loop: CASTLGRRGLNEQFF. The CDR3 DNA reads as TGTGCCAGCACCTTGGGCCGCAGGGGTTTAAATGAGCAGTTCTTC. Filled out from reference TRBV5-8 and TRBJ2-1, the complete variable domain reads EAGVTQSPTHLIKTRGQQATLRCSPISGHTSVYWYQQALGLGLQFLLWYDEGEERNRGNFPPRFSGRQFPNYSSELNVNALELEDSALYLCASTLGRRGLNEQFFGPGTRLTVL.

The rearrangement uses TRBV7-9 and TRBJ2-7, with D tentatively TRBD2 (6 bases). The germline V and J ends were trimmed by 10 bases and 4 bases, with 11 bases remaining between them. The germline V gene has CDR1 SEHNR and CDR2 FQNEAQ (reference sequence). The CDR3 runs to 11 residues. The CDR3 DNA reads TGTGCCACCGAGGAGGGGTACGAGCAGTACTTC. Translation: CATEEGYEQYF.

In this sample, this clone turned up a few times. V and J are TRBV27 and TRBJ1-1; 7 bases match TRBD1. In germline, CDR1 is MNHEY, CDR2 SMNVEV (reference sequence). The V and J ends lost 0 bases and 6 bases, in that order; junction bases with no gene match: 1. The CDR3 extends over 13 amino acids. CDR3 in amino acids: CASSLSGTAEAFF. For the CDR3, the DNA is TGTGCCAGCAGTTTATCGGGGACAGCTGAAGCTTTCTTT.

The chain uses TRBV2 and TRBJ1-2; D is undetermined. Trimming took 6 bases from V and 8 from J, leaving 7 bases between them. Germline CDR1 SNHLY, CDR2 FYNNEI. The CDR3 covers 10 residues. CDR3 bases: TGTGCCAGCAGGGAATCGGGCTACACCTTC. This gives the protein CASRESGYTF.